This T cell receptor beta chain was observed in a study of T cell responses to AZD1222 COVID-19 vaccine. The CDR3 is 13 residues long. The V and J ends lost 9 bases and 10 bases respectively, with 21 bases between them. Produced via immunoSEQ multiplex PCR; TCRdb's table is partial and in-frame only. The sample comprises 95,000 to 100,000 clones, approximately 90% of which are singletons, and roughly 1.4% rests with the top ten. Sequenced here: peripheral blood, sampled on day 0 of AZD1222 vaccination. V gene TRBV12-3 or TRBV12-4 combines with J gene TRBJ1-1, with D perhaps TRBD1 (6 bases). The TCR comes from an adult in good health. CDR3 DNA sequence: TGTGCCAGTTCAATCAACAGGGTGGGGAGAGCTTTCTTT. Translated, it gives CASSINRVGRAFF.